This T cell receptor beta chain is drawn from a study of T cell changes during pregnancy in multiple sclerosis. This clone was found a few times. The CDR3 consists of 13 residues. The germline gives CDR1 SNHLY, CDR2 FYNNEI. V was shortened by 2 bases and J by 0 bases, with 5 bases between the two germline ends. The table came from immunoSEQ multiplex PCR; TCRdb's copy has only in-frame clones and leaves some out. The sample includes some 80,000 clones, 70% to 90% of them seen just once. The sample in question was peripheral blood, obtained in the first trimester of pregnancy. The chain uses TRBV2 and TRBJ2-7; tentative D call: TRBD2 (5 bases). The receptor was isolated from a female donor in good health, enrolled as a control in a pregnancy study. The CDR3 DNA reads as TGTGCCAGCAGTGAAACTAGCTCCTACGAGCAGTACTTC. The encoded protein is CASSETSSYEQYF. The variable domain in full, with the rest retrieved from reference TRBV2 and TRBJ2-7, is EPEVTQTPSHQVTQMGQEVILRCVPISNHLYFYWYRQILGQKVEFLVSFYNNEISEKSEIFDDQFSVERPDGSNFTLKIRSTKLEDSAMYFCASSETSSYEQYFGPGTRLTVT.